The clone carrying this TCR beta chain was recorded only once. The data belong to a study of T cells in localized non-small cell lung cancer. Generated by immunoSEQ multiplex PCR, the TCRdb table keeps only in-frame clones and is missing some. Of tens of thousands of clones in the sample, 85% were seen once. V lost 0 bases to trimming and J lost 6 bases, with 11 bases between them. There are 14 residues in the CDR3. In germline, CDR1 is MGHRA, CDR2 YSYEKL. The clonotype comes from a woman between 40 and 69 years old with stage II squamous cell lung carcinoma. The sample was PBMCs, taken before any cancer treatment. This chain uses TRBV4-1 with TRBJ2-5, with unresolved D. In DNA, the CDR3 is TGCGCCAGCAGCCAAGATGTATCAATGAAGACCCAGTACTTC. This encodes CASSQDVSMKTQYF.